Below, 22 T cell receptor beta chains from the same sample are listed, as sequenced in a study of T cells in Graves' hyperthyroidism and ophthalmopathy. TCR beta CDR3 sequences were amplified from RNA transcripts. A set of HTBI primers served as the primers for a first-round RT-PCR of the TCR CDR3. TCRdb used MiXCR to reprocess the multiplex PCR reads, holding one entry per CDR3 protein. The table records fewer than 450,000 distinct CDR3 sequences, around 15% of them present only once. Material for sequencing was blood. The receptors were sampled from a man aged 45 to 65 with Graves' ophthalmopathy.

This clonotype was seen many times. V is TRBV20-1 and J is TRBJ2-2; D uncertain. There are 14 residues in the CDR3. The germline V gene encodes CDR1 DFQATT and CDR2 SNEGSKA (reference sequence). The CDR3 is CSARHSPFTGELFF. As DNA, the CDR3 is TGCAGCGCGAGGCACAGCCCGTTCACCGGGGAGCTGTTTTTT.

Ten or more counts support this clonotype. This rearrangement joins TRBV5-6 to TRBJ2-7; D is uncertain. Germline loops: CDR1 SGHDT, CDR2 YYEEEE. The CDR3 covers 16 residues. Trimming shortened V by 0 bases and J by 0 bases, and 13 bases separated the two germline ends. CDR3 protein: CASSLAGGPSSYEQYF. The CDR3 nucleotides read TGTGCCAGCAGCTTGGCCGGCGGACCAAGCTCCTACGAGCAGTACTTC.

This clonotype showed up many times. The CDR3 coding sequence is TGCAGTGCTAGAGGCCAGGTGAATGAGCAGTTCTTC. Protein sequence: CSARGQVNEQFF. J is TRBJ2-1 and V is TRBV20-1; D is uncertain. Trimming shortened V by 1 base and J by 7 bases, and 8 bases separated the two germline ends. The CDR3 extends over 12 amino acids. CDR1 and CDR2 (germline): DFQATT, SNEGSKA (reference sequence).

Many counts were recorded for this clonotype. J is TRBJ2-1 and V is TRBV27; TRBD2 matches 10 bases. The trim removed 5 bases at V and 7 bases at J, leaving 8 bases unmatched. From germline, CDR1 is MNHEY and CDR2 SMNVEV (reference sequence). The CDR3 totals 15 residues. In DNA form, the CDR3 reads TGTGCCAGCAGTCCCACGGGACTAGCGAGGAATGAGCAGTTCTTC. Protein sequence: CASSPTGLARNEQFF.

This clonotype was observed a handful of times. The DNA of the CDR3 is TGTGCCAGCAGCCTAGACCCGGACAGGGAAGAATATGGCTACACCTTC. Protein: CASSLDPDREEYGYTF. The chain couples TRBV5-6 to TRBJ1-2, with 8 bases identical to TRBD1. The germline V gene encodes CDR1 SGHDT and CDR2 YYEEEE. The CDR3 extends over 16 amino acids. The trim removed 4 bases at V and 5 bases at J, leaving 13 bases unmatched.

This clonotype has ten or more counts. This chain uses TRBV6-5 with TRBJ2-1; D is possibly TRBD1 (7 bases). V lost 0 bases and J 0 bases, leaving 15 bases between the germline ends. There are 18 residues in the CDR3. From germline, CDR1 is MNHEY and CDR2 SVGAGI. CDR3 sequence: CASSYSIRGALSYNEQFF. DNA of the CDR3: TGTGCCAGCAGTTACTCGATCAGGGGGGCCCTCTCCTACAATGAGCAGTTCTTC.

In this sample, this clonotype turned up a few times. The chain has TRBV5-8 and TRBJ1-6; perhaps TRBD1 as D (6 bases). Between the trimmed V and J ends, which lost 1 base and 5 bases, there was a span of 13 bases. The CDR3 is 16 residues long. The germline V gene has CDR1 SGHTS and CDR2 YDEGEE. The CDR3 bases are TGTGCCAGCAGCTTGTGGGGGGCCGTAGATAATTCACCCCTCCACTTT. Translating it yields CASSLWGAVDNSPLHF.

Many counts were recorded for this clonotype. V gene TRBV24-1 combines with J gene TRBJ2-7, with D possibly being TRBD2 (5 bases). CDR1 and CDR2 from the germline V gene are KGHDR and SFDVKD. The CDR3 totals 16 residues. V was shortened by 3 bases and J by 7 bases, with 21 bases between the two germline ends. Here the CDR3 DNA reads TGTGCCACCAGTGATCCCCGGCGCGGGTCGACGGGGGAGCAGTACTTC. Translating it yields CATSDPRRGSTGEQYF.

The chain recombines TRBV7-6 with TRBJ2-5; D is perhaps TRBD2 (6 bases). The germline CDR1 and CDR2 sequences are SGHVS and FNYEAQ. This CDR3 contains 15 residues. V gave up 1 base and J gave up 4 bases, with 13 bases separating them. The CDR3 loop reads CASSLDRDWRETQYF. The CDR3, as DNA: TGTGCCAGCAGCTTAGACCGGGACTGGAGAGAGACCCAGTACTTC.

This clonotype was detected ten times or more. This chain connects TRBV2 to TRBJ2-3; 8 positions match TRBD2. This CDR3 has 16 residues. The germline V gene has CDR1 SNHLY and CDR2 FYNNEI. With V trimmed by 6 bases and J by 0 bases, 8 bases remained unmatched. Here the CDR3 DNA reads TGTGCCAGCAGCCTACAGACTAGCGTTAGCACAGATACGCAGTATTTT. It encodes CASSLQTSVSTDTQYF.

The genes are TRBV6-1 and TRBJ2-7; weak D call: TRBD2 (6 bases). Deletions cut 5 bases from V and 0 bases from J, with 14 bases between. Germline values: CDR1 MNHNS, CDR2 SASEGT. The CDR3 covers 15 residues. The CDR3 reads CASSSGLSASYEQYF. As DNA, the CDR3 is TGTGCCAGCAGTTCCGGACTATCCGCCTCCTACGAGCAGTACTTC.

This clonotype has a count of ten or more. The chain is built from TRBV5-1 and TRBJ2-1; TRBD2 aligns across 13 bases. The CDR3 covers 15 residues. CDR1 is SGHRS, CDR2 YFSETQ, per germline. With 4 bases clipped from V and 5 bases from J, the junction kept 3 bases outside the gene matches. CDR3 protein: CASSQTSGRNNEQFF. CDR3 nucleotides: TGCGCCAGCAGCCAGACTAGCGGGAGGAACAATGAGCAGTTCTTC. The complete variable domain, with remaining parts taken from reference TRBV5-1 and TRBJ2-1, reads KAGVTQTPRYLIKTRGQQVTLSCSPISGHRSVSWYQQTPGQGLQFLFEYFSETQRNKGNFPGRFSGRQFSNSRSEMNVSTLELGDSALYLCASSQTSGRNNEQFFGPGTRLTVL.

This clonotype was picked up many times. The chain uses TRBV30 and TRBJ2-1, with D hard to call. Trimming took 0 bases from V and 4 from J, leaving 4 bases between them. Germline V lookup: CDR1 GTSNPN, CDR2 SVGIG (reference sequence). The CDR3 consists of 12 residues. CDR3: CAWSVAYNEQFF. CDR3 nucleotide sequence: TGTGCCTGGAGTGTGGCTTACAATGAGCAGTTCTTC.

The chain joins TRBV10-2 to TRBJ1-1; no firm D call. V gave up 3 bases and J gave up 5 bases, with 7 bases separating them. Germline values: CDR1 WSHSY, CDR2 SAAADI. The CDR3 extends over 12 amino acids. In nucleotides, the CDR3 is TGCGCCAGCAGTGACGGGAGTACTGAAGCTTTCTTT. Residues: CASSDGSTEAFF.

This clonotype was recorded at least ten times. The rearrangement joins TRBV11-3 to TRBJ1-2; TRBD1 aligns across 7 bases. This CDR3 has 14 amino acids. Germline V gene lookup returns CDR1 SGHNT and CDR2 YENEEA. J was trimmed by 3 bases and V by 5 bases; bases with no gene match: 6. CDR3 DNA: TGTGCCAGCAGCCGAGGACAGGCTTACTATGGCTACACCTTC. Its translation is CASSRGQAYYGYTF.

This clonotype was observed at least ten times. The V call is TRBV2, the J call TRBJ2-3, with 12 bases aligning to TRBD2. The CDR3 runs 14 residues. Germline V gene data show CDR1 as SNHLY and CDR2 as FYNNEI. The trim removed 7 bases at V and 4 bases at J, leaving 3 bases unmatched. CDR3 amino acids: CASTPSGRADTQYF. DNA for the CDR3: TGTGCCAGCACCCCTAGCGGGAGGGCAGATACGCAGTATTTT. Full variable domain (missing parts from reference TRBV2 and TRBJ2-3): EPEVTQTPSHQVTQMGQEVILRCVPISNHLYFYWYRQILGQKVEFLVSFYNNEISEKSEIFDDQFSVERPDGSNFTLKIRSTKLEDSAMYFCASTPSGRADTQYFGPGTRLTVL.

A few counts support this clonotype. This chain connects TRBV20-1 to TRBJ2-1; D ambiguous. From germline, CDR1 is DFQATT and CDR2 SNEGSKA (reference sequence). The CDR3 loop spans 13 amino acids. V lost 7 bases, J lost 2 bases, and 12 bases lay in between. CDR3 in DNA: TGCAGTGTCCGGACGGTGACCTACAATGAGCAGTTCTTC. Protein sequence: CSVRTVTYNEQFF.

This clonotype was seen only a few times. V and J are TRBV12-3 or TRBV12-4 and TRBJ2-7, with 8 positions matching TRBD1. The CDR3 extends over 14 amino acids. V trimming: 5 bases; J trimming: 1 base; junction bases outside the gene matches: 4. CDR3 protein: CASSARQGSYEQYF. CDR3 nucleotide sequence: TGTGCCAGCAGTGCCCGACAGGGGTCCTACGAGCAGTACTTC.

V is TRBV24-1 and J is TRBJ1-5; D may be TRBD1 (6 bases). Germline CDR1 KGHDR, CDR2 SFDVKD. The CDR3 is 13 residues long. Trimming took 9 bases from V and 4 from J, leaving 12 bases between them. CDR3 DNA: TGTGCCACCCACGAAGGGGGGAATCAGCCCCAGCATTTT. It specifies CATHEGGNQPQHF.

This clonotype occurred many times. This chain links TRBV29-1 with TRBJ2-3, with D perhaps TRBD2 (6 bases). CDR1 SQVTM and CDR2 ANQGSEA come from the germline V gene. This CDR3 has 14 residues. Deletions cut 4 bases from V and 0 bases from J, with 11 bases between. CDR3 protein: CSVVRAGSTDTQYF. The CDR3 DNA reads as TGCAGCGTTGTCCGGGCGGGAAGCACAGATACGCAGTATTTT.

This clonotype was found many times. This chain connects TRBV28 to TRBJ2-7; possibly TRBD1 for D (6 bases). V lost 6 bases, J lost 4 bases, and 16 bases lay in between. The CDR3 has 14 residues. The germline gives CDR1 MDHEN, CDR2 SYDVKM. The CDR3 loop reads CASRPFGTRYEQYF. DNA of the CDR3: TGTGCCAGCAGACCCTTCGGGACAAGGTACGAGCAGTACTTC.

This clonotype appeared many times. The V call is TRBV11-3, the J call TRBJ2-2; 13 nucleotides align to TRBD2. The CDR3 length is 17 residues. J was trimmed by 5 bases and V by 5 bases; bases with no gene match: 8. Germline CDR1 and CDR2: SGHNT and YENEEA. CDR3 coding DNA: TGTGCCAGCAGCCCGAGGACTAGCGGGAGTTATACCGGGGAGCTGTTTTTT. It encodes CASSPRTSGSYTGELFF.